Listed here is a single T cell receptor beta chain. This sample was included in a study of cytomegalovirus exposure and HLA in healthy donors. The PCR employed 60 Vbeta primers together with 13 Jbeta primers. TCRdb's copy holds only in-frame clones and misses some; the assay was immunoSEQ multiplex PCR. This sample has approximately 160,000 clones; under 85% occur once, and the top ten carry 1.5% to 2%. The CDR3 is 13 amino acids. The V end lost 2 bases, the J end lost 5 bases, and 9 bases lay between the germline ends. Germline loops: CDR1 MNHEY, CDR2 SMNVEV (reference sequence). Sequenced material: PBMCs. This TCR derives from a woman in her 30s in good health and CMV-seronegative. The chain combines TRBV27 with TRBJ2-5, with a weak D call TRBD2 (6 bases). The CDR3 protein is CASSLTSQETQYF. CDR3 nucleotide sequence: TGTGCCAGCAGTTTAACTAGCCAGGAGACCCAGTACTTC.